This T cell receptor beta chain appears in the sequencing data of a study of identical twins. Findings of the study overall: The same donors were not followed; conclusions instead depended on cross-sectional statistical analysis. With beta out-of-frame sequences, excess sharing by twins was weaker.

Germline CDR1 is DFQATT and CDR2 is SNEGSKA (reference sequence). This CDR3 spans 17 amino acids. V dropped 4 bases and J dropped 3; count of bases not matched to a gene: 13. This clonotype came up a few times. Its antigen is not identified. Template switching created a universal primer site, and the cDNA included unique molecular identifiers. TCRdb independently ran MiXCR on the 5' RACE reads; one entry per CDR3 protein. The sample includes 400,000 to 600,000 distinct CDR3 sequences, around 22% of them seen just once. The same sample was also used in a study of yellow fever vaccine responses in identical twins. As reported in that work: Twins' vaccine T cell responses reportedly seemed partly convergent and partly personalized.

The V gene is TRBV20-1, the J gene TRBJ2-2; 8 bases align to TRBD2. This TCR was recovered from a woman under 30 in good health. The material sequenced was CD4+ T cells sorted from blood. Written as DNA, the CDR3 is TGCAGTGCTAAGGGGGACGGAGCGGGAGAGTACACCGGGGAGCTGTTTTTT. Its translation: CSAKGDGAGEYTGELFF.